This T cell receptor beta chain was captured by sequencing in a study of T-cell memory formation after mild COVID-19 (dated by TCRdb to the early 2020s). For context, the study as a whole: TCR sequence clusters from the two donors were largely donor specific. In two donors, T-cell clones that expanded and contracted after mild COVID-19 were followed by sequencing TCRalpha and TCRbeta repertoires longitudinally. Two young, previously healthy adult volunteers made up the cohort, one male and one female. On the study overall, not on this receptor specifically: The study covered only a couple of mild cases, and larger cohorts including severe cases with pre-infection samples were considered necessary. The detection of some responding clones in pre-infection memory suggests that pre-existing cross-reactive memory T cells joined the SARS-CoV-2 response. Clones contracting from day 15 to 85 had balanced CD4/CD8 phenotypes, while a second wave expanding from day 15 to 37 was biased towards CD4+. Contracting CD4+ clones appeared mostly in the CM and EM memory subsets, whereas CD8+ clones were enriched in EMRA. The second-wave clones that peaked on day 37 were not confirmed to be SARS-CoV-2 specific.

Sequencing was carried out with an Illumina NovaSeq 6000. TCRalpha and TCRbeta cDNA libraries were built by 5'RACE with constant-segment primers, adding sample barcodes and unique molecular identifiers. Trizol reagent was used to extract RNA from every sample. Library amplification was performed in two PCR steps, and a second sample barcode and Illumina TruSeq adapters were introduced in the second step. Libraries were sequenced on an Illumina NovaSeq with 2 x 150 bp paired-end reads. On the authors' methods: Reads were demultiplexed and collapsed into UMI-guided consensus sequences with migec v1.2.7. Using mixcr v2.1.11, the UMI consensuses were aligned to TRA and TRB V and J templates and assembled into clonotypes. A clonotype was counted as expanded or contracted only if both edgeR and NoisET called the change significant, with noise models trained on biological replicates. edgeR calls used a false discovery rate-adjusted p below 0.01 and a log2 fold-change threshold of 1. As an exploratory analysis of dynamics, max-normalized trajectories of the 1000 most abundant clonotypes were examined by PCA with hierarchical clustering. Separately sequenced CD4+ and CD8+ repertoires were used to assign a CD4 or CD8 phenotype to each responding clone. TCRdb itself trimmed the public reads at Q25 with fastp, ran MiXCR and retained productive beta chains. Identical CDR3 protein sequences are pooled into one entry, listed with their most common genes and DNA. These V and J calls are TCRdb output, not the study's own analysis. This sample holds 500,000 to 600,000 distinct CDR3 sequences; about a sixth were observed only once. The ten largest clonotypes hold 12% of the sample.

Ficoll-Paque density gradient centrifugation was used to isolate PBMCs. V and J lose 4 bases and 2 bases, and a span of 10 bases separates them. The CDR3 sequence holds 13 residues, the cysteine and phenylalanine included. Only CDR3 DNA is held: 39 bases, read in frame from base 1. The germline V gene (reference sequence) specifies DFQATT as CDR1 and SNEGSKA as CDR2. As for this clonotype: Its antigen is unknown. No base qualities exist here, and no much larger clone lies one base off it.

The sequencing sample was made of PBMCs or a T cell subset sorted from them (not recorded which). The rearrangement combines TRBV20-1 with TRBJ2-3, with TRBD2 as a weak D call on 5 bases. The source is an adult woman who had mild COVID-19 (a few samples of this study predate the infection). The sample titles of this study are shuffled in the database, so cell type and time point are left out; the donor was told from shared clones. The sequenced DNA: TGCAGTGCTATTGAGGGTTACACAGATACGCAGTATTTT. Translation gives CSAIEGYTDTQYF.